The rows below give T cell receptor beta chains drawn from one sample of a study of vaccination and CD4 T cells after COVID-19. TCRdb itself ran the PCR reads through MiXCR, one entry per CDR3 protein. The sample holds about 15,000 distinct CDR3 sequences; around 50% are singletons and the top ten take 20% to 25%. Which antigens these TCRs recognize remains unknown. The source was CD4+ T cells from blood, cultured in vitro, collected about 7 months after SARS-CoV-2 vaccination. The receptors derive from a human donor who had recovered from COVID-19. CDR3s include the opening cysteine and the closing phenylalanine or tryptophan. Rows may omit the clone size; those that give it use once, few, many or a size class.

14	TRBV7-6	-	TRBJ2-1	CASSSLKSYNEQFF
14	TRBV20-1	medium-sized	TRBJ1-2	CSAPSRGRGGGYTF
15	TRBV25-1	-	TRBJ1-2	CASSESDRGWLSYTF
15	TRBV7-8	-	TRBJ1-5	CASSLAGAMAQPQHF
12	TRBV7-9	-	TRBJ1-1	CASSFIGTEAFF
12	TRBV15	-	TRBJ1-2	CATSRAEGAATF
14	TRBV7-3	-	TRBJ2-7	CASSLMGQGYEQYF
14	TRBV7-2	-	TRBJ2-7	CASSLAGPITEQYF
14	TRBV27	few	TRBJ2-5	CASSLKGYQETQYF
13	TRBV19	-	TRBJ2-7	CASSKGPGDEQYF
16	TRBV5-5	-	TRBJ2-5	CASSLGRRQGPETQYF
14	TRBV11-1	-	TRBJ2-6	CASSPTTGANVLTF
14	TRBV7-2	-	TRBJ2-3	CASSSQGNKDTQYF
15	TRBV7-2	few	TRBJ1-2	CASSLSPEANYGYTF
15	TRBV20-1	medium-sized	TRBJ2-7	CSALNPGGASYEQYF
15	TRBV6-2/TRBV6-3	-	TRBJ2-7	CASSYVPGLDYEQYF